Listed here are 12 T cell receptor beta chains from one sample, sequenced in a study of cytomegalovirus exposure and HLA in healthy donors. The PCR used 60 Vbeta and 13 Jbeta primers. The data were produced by immunoSEQ multiplex PCR, yet TCRdb's version contains in-frame clones alone and is incomplete. The table shows 200,000 or so clones, with 78% occurring only once. Sample: PBMCs. Receptors were obtained from a woman aged 25-40 years in good health and CMV-seropositive.

The rearrangement links TRBV5-4 to TRBJ2-6; perhaps TRBD2 as D (8 bases). There are 19 residues in the CDR3. V lost 3 bases, J lost 2 bases, and 21 bases lay in between. CDR1 and CDR2 from the germline V gene are SGHNT and YYREEE (reference sequence). The CDR3 DNA follows: TGTGCCAGCAGCTCGGGAGGGGGCGCAGGTCTGGCTGGGGCCAACGTCCTGACTTTC. This codes for CASSSGGGAGLAGANVLTF.

This clone was seen just once. This sequence joins TRBV28 and TRBJ1-1; 8 bases match TRBD1. After removal of 7 bases from V and 3 bases from J, the junction contained 10 bases not matched to a gene. The CDR3 loop spans 15 amino acids. Looked up from germline, CDR1 is MDHEN and CDR2 is SYDVKM. The CDR3 bases are TGTGCCAGCAAGGATGGACAGGGCTTGTACACTGAAGCTTTCTTT. It is translated as CASKDGQGLYTEAFF. The complete variable domain, with remaining parts taken from reference TRBV28 and TRBJ1-1, reads DVKVTQSSRYLVKRTGEKVFLECVQDMDHENMFWYRQDPGLGLRLIYFSYDVKMKEKGDIPEGYSVSREKKERFSLILESASTNQTSMYLCASKDGQGLYTEAFFGQGTRLTVV.

The J gene is TRBJ2-1, the V gene TRBV6-1; TRBD2 aligns across 7 bases. V lost 6 bases, J lost 0 bases, and 2 bases stayed unmatched. The CDR3 runs 14 residues. CDR1 MNHNS and CDR2 SASEGT come from the germline V gene. CDR3 loop: CASRRESSYNEQFF. The DNA for the CDR3 is TGTGCCAGCAGGCGGGAGAGCTCCTACAATGAGCAGTTCTTC.

This chain joins TRBV6-5 and TRBJ2-3; 9 nucleotides align to TRBD2. The CDR3 has 15 amino acids. V dropped 7 bases and J dropped 1; count of bases not matched to a gene: 6. From germline, CDR1 is MNHEY and CDR2 SVGAGI. CDR3 nucleotide sequence: TGTGCCAGCAACCGCGGGGGGGCCGGCACAGATACGCAGTATTTT. Translating it yields CASNRGGAGTDTQYF.

The chain employs TRBV14 and TRBJ1-1; D is undetermined. The germline CDR1 and CDR2 sequences are SGHDN and FVKESK. Trimming left V 1 base short and J 14 bases short, with 17 bases between. The CDR3 totals 13 residues. The CDR3 protein is CASSQGGVMVGFF. CDR3 nucleotides: TGTGCCAGCAGCCAAGGCGGGGTGATGGTTGGATTCTTT.

The chain employs TRBV5-1 and TRBJ1-1; no reliable D call. Germline lookup yields CDR1 SGHRS and CDR2 YFSETQ. The CDR3 is 14 amino acids. Trimming took 0 bases from V and 4 from J, leaving 10 bases between them. The CDR3 is CASSLGSGSTEAFF. Written as DNA, the CDR3 is TGCGCCAGCAGCTTGGGATCCGGGAGCACTGAAGCTTTCTTT.

The chain carries TRBV13 and TRBJ2-5, with 8 bases fitting TRBD2. Germline values: CDR1 PRHDT, CDR2 FYEKMQ (reference sequence). V dropped 3 bases and J dropped 3; count of bases not matched to a gene: 9. CDR3 length: 16 amino acids. CDR3 protein: CASSFGRTSRKETQYF. In DNA, the CDR3 is TGTGCCAGCAGCTTTGGAAGGACTAGCCGCAAAGAGACCCAGTACTTC.

The chain is built from TRBV6-1 and TRBJ2-1, with D maybe TRBD2 (5 bases). CDR3 length equals 15 residues. Germline values: CDR1 MNHNS, CDR2 SASEGT. Deletions cut 0 bases from V and 2 bases from J, with 8 bases between. As DNA, the CDR3 is TGTGCCAGCAGTGAAGCTAGCGTAACCTACAATGAGCAGTTCTTC. It translates to CASSEASVTYNEQFF.

In this sample, this clone turned up a few times. V is TRBV7-2 and J is TRBJ2-7, with D perhaps TRBD2 (6 bases). Between the trimmed V and J ends, which lost 6 bases and 9 bases, there was a span of 15 bases. Germline lookup yields CDR1 SGHTA and CDR2 FQGNSA. This CDR3 contains 12 residues. This chain's CDR3 is CASSSSGVGQYF. Written as DNA, the CDR3 is TGTGCCAGCAGTTCGTCGGGGGTAGGGCAGTACTTC.

This chain joins TRBV7-2 and TRBJ1-2, with 9 bases lining up with TRBD1. The CDR3 is made up of 14 amino acids. After removal of 5 bases from V and 8 bases from J, the junction contained 9 bases not matched to a gene. Germline loops: CDR1 SGHTA, CDR2 FQGNSA. For the CDR3, the DNA is TGTGCCAGCAGCGCGGACAGGGGCCGAGGCGGCTACACCTTC. It yields the protein CASSADRGRGGYTF.

This clone turned up a few times. This sequence joins TRBV7-2 and TRBJ2-1, with a weak D call TRBD1 (6 bases). Germline CDR1 reads SGHTA; CDR2 reads FQGNSA. V lost 5 bases to trimming and J lost 3 bases, with 8 bases between them. The CDR3 has 13 residues. CDR3 bases: TGTGCCAGCAGCCCGGACAGCTACAATGAGCAGTTCTTC. Its protein product is CASSPDSYNEQFF.

The V gene is TRBV2, the J gene TRBJ2-2; 10 nucleotides agree with TRBD2. The CDR3 spans 15 residues. V gave up 8 bases and J gave up 3 bases; unmatched junction bases: 6. In germline, CDR1 is SNHLY, CDR2 FYNNEI. CDR3 region: CASVGLAADTGELFF. The CDR3 DNA is TGTGCCAGCGTTGGACTAGCGGCCGACACCGGGGAGCTGTTTTTT.